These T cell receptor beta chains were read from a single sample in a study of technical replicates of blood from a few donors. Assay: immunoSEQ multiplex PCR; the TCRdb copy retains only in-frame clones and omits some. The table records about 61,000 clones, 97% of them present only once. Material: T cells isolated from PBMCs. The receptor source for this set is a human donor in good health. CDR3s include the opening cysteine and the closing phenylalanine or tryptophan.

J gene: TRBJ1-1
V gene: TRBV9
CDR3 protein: CASSANEAFF

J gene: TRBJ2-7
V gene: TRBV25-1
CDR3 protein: CASSDPRTGDDEQYF

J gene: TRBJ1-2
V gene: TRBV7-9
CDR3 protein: CASSDLGYGYTF

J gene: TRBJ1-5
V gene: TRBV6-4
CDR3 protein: CASTPWEFNQPQHF

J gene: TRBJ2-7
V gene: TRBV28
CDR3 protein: CASSPISYEQYF

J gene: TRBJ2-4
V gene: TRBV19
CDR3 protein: CASSIGTGLGTKNIQYF

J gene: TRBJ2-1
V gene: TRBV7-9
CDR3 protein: CASSSRTSGSPFF

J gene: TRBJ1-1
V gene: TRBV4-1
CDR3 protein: CASSQIRTGWGTEAFF

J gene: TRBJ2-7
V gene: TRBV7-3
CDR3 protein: CASSFGDREEQYF

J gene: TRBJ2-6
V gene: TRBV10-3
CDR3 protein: CAISGRTGGSTGANVLTF

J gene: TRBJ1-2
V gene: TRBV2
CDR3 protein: CASSLRGTGDGYTF

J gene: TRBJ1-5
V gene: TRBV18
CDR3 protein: CASSPSRVSQPQHF

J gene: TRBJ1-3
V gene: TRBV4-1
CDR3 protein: CASSHHGDRGSSGNTIYF

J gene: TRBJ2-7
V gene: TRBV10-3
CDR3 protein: CAISPDKNSYEQYF

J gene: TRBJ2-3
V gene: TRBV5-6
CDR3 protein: CASSWGGQGVVDTQYF

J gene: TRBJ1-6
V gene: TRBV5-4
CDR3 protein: CASSGREGGSPLHF

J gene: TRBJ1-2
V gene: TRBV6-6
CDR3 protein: CASTLTTSQGQGYTF

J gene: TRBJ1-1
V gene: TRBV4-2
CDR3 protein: CASSQDRGWEAFF

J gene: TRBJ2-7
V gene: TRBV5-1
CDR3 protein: CASSRLKTWVSEEAYEQYF

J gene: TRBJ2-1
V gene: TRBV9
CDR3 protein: CASSGKGGEGNEQFF

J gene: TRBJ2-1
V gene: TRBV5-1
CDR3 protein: CASSLGGTGGYNEQFF

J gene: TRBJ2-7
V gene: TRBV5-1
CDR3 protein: CASSLVGSKLYEQYF

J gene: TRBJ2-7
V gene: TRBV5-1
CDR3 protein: CASSLGTGGRDEQYF

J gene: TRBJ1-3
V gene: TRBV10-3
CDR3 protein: CAISGEMDRNVLLSGNTIYF

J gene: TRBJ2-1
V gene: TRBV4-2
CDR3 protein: CASSQGQGYSYNEQFF

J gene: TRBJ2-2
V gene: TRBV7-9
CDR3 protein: CASSLRGGVKTGELFF